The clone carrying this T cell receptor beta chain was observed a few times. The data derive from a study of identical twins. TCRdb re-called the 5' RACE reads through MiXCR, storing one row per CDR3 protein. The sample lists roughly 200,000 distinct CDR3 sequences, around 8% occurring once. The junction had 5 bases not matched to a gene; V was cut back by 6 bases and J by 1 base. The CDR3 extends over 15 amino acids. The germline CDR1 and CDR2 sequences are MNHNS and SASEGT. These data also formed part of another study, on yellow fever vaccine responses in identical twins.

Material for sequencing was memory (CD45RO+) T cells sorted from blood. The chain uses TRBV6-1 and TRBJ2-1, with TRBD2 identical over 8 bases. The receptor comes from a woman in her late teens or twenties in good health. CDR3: CASRPTSGSYNEQFF. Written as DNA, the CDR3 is TGTGCCAGCAGGCCTACTAGCGGATCCTACAATGAGCAGTTCTTC.